This TCR beta chain was sequenced in a study of brain T cells in children with intractable seizures. Indicated time point: blood from clinic visit 5 months post-surgery; TSC patient then seizure free. The sequenced cases were selected for having the highest brain T cell transcript signatures. Assay used: immunoSEQ multiplex PCR; TCRdb lists only in-frame clones, some missing. The sample has approximately 330,000 clones, nearly 95% seen once. V trimming: 0 bases; J trimming: 7 bases; junction bases outside the gene matches: 4. Looked up from germline, CDR1 is SQVTM and CDR2 is ANQGSEA. The CDR3 has 13 residues.

The chain employs TRBV29-1 and TRBJ1-1; the match to TRBD1 covers 8 bases. This clonotype was obtained from a boy under two years old with tuberous sclerosis and intractable seizures. This specimen consisted of peripheral blood, obtained roughly 5 months after surgery. The CDR3 bases are TGCAGCGTTGAAGACCGGGACAGGCGTGAAGCTTTCTTT. Translated, it gives CSVEDRDRREAFF. Drawing the rest from reference TRBV29-1 and TRBJ1-1, the complete variable domain is SAVISQKPSRDICQRGTSLTIQCQVDSQVTMMFWYRQQPGQSLTLIATANQGSEATYESGFVIDKFPISRPNLTFSTLTVSNMSPEDSSIYLCSVEDRDRREAFFGQGTRLTVV.